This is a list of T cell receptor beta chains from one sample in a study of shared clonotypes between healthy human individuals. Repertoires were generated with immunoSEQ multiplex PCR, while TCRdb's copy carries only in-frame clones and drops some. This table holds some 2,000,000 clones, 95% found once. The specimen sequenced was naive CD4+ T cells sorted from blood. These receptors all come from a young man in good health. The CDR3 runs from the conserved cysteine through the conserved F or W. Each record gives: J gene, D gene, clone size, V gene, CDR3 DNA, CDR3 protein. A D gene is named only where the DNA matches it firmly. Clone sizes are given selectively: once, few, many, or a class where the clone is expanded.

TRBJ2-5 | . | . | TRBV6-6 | TGTGCCAGCAGGGGGGGACAGAGCACCGGAGTCGGGACCCAGTACTTC | CASRGGQSTGVGTQYF
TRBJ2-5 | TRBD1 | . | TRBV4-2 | TGTGCCAGCAGCCAAGTTGGCGGGACAGGGATTATGGAGACCCAGTACTTC | CASSQVGGTGIMETQYF
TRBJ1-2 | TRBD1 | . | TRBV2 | TGTGCCAGCACCGACAGGGGTGACAACTATGGCTACACCTTC | CASTDRGDNYGYTF
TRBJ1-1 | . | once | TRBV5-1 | TGCGCCAGCAGCTTGATGGGGGAGAACACTGAAGCTTTCTTT | CASSLMGENTEAFF
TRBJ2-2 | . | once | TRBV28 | TGTGCCAGCACCTACAGGGTTCTGAGCACCGGGGAGCTGTTTTTT | CASTYRVLSTGELFF
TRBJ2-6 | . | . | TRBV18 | TGTGCCAGCTCACCACAGGGTGCTGGGGCCAACGTCCTGACTTTC | CASSPQGAGANVLTF
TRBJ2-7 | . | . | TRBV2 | TGTGCCAGCAGTGTAGGACGGACCTACGAGCAGTACTTC | CASSVGRTYEQYF
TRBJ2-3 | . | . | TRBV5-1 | TGCGCCAGCAGAAACTCTGGCACAGATACGCAGTATTTT | CASRNSGTDTQYF
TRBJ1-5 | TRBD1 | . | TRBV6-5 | TGTGCCAGCAGCGAACAGGGGGGTAATCAGCCCCAGCATTTT | CASSEQGGNQPQHF
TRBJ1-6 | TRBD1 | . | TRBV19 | TGTGCCAGTAGGGTAACAGGGGTTAATTCACCCCTCCACTTT | CASRVTGVNSPLHF
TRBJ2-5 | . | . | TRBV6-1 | TGTGCCAGCAGTGAAGTCCCGGCGGGGACCACCGGTGAGACCCAGTACTTC | CASSEVPAGTTGETQYF
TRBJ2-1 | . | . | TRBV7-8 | TGTGCCAGCAGCTTAGACCCCTGGACCCGGGGCTTCTTC | CASSLDPWTRGFF
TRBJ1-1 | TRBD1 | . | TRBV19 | TGTGCCAGTAGTGCGGGGGACAGGAGGAACACTGAAGCTTTCTTT | CASSAGDRRNTEAFF
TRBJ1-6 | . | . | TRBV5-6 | TGTGCCAGCAGCTTGGACAGGTTTAGGCCACCCCTCCACTTT | CASSLDRFRPPLHF
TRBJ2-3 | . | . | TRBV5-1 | TGCGCCAGCAGCCTGGGCGGAGCACAGCAGTATTTT | CASSLGGAQQYF
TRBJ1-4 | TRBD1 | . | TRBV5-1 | TGCGCCAGCAGGGCCGGGACAGACAATGAAAAACTGTTTTTT | CASRAGTDNEKLFF
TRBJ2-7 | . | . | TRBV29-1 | TGCAGCGTTGCCCAGAAATGGGCCGAGCAGTACTTC | CSVAQKWAEQYF
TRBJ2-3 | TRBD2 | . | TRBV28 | TGTGCCAGCAGCGCCGTACTAGCGGGGGGGACAGATACGCAGTATTTT | CASSAVLAGGTDTQYF
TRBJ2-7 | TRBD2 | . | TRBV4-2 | TGTGCCAGCAGCCAAGATATGACTAGCGGGGACTACGAGCAGTACTTC | CASSQDMTSGDYEQYF
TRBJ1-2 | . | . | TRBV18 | TGTGCCAGCTCAGCCGGACAAAACTATGGCTACACCTTC | CASSAGQNYGYTF
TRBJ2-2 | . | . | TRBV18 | TGTGCCAGCTCACCAGGGCGACAGGCTAACACCGGGGAGCTGTTTTTT | CASSPGRQANTGELFF
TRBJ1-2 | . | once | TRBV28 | TGTGCCAGCAACCGGGTTGGGTGGGGCGGCTACACCTTC | CASNRVGWGGYTF
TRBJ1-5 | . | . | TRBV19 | TGTGCCAGTAAGGTTGGCCCGGCCATCGAAGGGCCCCAGCATTTT | CASKVGPAIEGPQHF
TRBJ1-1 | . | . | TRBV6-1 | TGTGCCAGCAGTGAAAAGGGGGACACCCCCCTGCCTGACACTGAAGCTTTCTTT | CASSEKGDTPLPDTEAFF
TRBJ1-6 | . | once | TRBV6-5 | TGTGCCAGCAGTTACCAAACCGGGACATCTCCTTCACCCCTCCACTTT | CASSYQTGTSPSPLHF
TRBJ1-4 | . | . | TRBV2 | TGTGCCAGCAGCCTCGGGGTCCCCTCTGAAAAACTGTTTTTT | CASSLGVPSEKLFF
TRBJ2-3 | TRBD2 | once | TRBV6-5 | TGTGCCAGCAGTCCAGCGGGAGCTGCGGATACGCAGTATTTT | CASSPAGAADTQYF
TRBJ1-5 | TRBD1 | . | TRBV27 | TGTGCCAGCAGTTCCGGCGCAGGGGGAAGCAATCAGCCCCAGCATTTT | CASSSGAGGSNQPQHF
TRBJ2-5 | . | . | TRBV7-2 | TGTGCCAGCAGCTTAGTTTTGTTAGCCCCGCAAGAGACCCAGTACTTC | CASSLVLLAPQETQYF